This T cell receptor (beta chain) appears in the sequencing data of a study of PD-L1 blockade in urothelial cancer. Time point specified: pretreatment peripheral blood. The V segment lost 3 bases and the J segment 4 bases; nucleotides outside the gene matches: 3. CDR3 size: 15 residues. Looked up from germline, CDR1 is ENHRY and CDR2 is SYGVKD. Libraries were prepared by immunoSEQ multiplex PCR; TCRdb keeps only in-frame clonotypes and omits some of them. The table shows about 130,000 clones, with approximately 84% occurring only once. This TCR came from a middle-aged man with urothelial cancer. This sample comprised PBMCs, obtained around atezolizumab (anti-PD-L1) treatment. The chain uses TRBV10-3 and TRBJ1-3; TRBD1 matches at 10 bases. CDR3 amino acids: CAISDPGQGGNTIYF. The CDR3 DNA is TGTGCCATCAGTGATCCGGGACAGGGGGGAAACACCATATATTTT.